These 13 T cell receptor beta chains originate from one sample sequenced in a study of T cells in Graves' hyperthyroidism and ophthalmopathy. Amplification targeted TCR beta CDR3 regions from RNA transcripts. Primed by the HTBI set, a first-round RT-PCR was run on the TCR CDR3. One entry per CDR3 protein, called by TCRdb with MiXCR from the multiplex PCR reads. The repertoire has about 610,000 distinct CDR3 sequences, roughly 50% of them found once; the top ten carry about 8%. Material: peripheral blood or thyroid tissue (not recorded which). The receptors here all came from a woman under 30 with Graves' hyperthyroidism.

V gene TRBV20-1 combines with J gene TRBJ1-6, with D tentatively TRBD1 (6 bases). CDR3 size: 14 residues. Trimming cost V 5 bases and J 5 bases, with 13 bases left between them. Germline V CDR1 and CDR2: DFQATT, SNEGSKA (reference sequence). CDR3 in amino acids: CSAGSPGDNSPLHF. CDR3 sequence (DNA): TGCAGTGCTGGGAGCCCAGGGGATAATTCACCCCTCCACTTT.

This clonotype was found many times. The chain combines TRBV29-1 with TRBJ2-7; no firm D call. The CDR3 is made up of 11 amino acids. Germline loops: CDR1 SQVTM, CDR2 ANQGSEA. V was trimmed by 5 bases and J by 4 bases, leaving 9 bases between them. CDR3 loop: CSVTQDYEQYF. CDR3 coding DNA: TGCAGCGTTACCCAGGATTACGAGCAGTACTTC.

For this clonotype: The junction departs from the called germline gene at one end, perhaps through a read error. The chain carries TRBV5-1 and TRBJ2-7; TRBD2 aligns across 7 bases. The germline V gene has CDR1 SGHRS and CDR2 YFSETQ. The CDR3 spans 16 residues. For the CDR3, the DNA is TGCGCCAGCAGCGGTGCTAGCGGCAGTTGGACCGGGGAGCTGTACTTC. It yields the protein CASSGASGSWTGELYF. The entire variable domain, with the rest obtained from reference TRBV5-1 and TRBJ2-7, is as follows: KAGVTQTPRYLIKTRGQQVTLSCSPISGHRSVSWYQQTPGQGLQFLFEYFSETQRNKGNFPGRFSGRQFSNSRSEMNVSTLELGDSALYLCASSGASGSWTGELYFGPGTRLTVT.

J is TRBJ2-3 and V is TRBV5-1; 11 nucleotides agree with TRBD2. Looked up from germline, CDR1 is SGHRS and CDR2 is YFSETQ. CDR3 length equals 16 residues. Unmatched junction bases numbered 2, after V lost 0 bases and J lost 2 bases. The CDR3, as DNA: TGCGCCAGCAGCTTGGAGGGACTAGCGGACACAGATACGCAGTATTTT. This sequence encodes CASSLEGLADTDTQYF.

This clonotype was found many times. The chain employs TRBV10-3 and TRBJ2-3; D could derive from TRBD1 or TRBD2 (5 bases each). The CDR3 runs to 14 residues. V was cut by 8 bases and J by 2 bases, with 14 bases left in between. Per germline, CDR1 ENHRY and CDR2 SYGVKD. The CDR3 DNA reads TGTGCCATCGGTGGGGCCGGGGTCACAGATACGCAGTATTTT. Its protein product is CAIGGAGVTDTQYF.

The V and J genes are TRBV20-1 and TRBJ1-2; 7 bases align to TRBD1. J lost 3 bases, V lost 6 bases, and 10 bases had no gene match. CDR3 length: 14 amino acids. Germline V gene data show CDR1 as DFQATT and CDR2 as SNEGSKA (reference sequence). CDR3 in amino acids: CSASWDSIHYGYTF. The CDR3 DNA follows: TGCAGTGCCAGTTGGGACAGCATACACTATGGCTACACCTTC.

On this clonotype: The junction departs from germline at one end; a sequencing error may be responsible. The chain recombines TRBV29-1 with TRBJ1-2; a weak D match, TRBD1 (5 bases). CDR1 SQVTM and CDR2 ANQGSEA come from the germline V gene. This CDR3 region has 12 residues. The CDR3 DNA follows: TGCAGCGTTGAAGGGACTAGCGGGGGATTTGTCTTC. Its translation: CSVEGTSGGFVF. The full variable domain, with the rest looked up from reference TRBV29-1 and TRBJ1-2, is SAVISQKPSRDICQRGTSLTIQCQVDSQVTMMFWYRQQPGQSLTLIATANQGSEATYESGFVIDKFPISRPNLTFSTLTVSNMSPEDSSIYLCSVEGTSGGFVFGSGTRLTVV.

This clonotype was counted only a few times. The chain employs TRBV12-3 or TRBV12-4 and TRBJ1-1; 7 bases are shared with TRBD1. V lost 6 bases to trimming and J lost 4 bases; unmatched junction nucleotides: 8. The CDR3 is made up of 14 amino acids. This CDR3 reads CASSSQGVFTEAFF. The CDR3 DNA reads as TGTGCCAGCAGCTCGCAGGGGGTATTCACTGAAGCTTTCTTT.

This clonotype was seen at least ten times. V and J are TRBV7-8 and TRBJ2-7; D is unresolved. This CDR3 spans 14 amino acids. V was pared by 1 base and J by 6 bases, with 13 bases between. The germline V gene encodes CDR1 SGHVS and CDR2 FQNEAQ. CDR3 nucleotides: TGTGCCAGCAGCTTAGGGCCAGGCCCCCGCGAGCAGTACTTC. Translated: CASSLGPGPREQYF.

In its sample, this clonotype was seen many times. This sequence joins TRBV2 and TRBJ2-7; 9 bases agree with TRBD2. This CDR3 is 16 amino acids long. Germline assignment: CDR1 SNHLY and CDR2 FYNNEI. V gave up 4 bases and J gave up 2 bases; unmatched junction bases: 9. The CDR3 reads CASSGASGDLAYEQYF. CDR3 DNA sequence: TGTGCCAGCAGTGGGGCTAGCGGGGACCTCGCCTACGAGCAGTACTTC.

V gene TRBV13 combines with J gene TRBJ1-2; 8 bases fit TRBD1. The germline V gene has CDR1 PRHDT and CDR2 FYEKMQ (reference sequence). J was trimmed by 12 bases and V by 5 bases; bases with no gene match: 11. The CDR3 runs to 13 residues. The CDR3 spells CASSPDRGAGNTF. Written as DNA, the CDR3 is TGTGCCAGCAGCCCAGACAGGGGCGCAGGAAACACCTTC.

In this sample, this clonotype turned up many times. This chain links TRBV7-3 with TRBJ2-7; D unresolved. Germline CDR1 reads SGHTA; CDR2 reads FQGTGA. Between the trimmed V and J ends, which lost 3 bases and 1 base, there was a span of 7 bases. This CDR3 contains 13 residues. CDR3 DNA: TGTGCCAGCAGCTTTCACCTATCCTACGAGCAGTACTTC. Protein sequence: CASSFHLSYEQYF.

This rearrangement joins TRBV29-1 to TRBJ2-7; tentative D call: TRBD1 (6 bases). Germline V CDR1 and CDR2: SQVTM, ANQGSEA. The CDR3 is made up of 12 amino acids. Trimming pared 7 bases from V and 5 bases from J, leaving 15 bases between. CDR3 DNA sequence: TGCAGCGCCAGAGACAGGTTCGACGAGCAGTACTTC. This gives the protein CSARDRFDEQYF.